Presented here are 26 T cell receptor beta chains from one specimen sequenced in a study of control samples from healthy donors and cancer patients. Profiled with immunoSEQ multiplex PCR; TCRdb holds only in-frame clones, not every one. Of approximately 70,000 clones in the sample, more than 75% are singletons; the top ten hold more than 12%. Sequencing was done on a sample of blood. All receptors come from a man aged 50 or older in good health.

The chain links TRBV5-1 to TRBJ1-1; 8 bases agree with TRBD1. The J segment lost 4 bases and the V segment lost 4 bases, leaving 9 bases of the junction unmatched. The CDR3 has 15 amino acids. From germline, CDR1 is SGHRS and CDR2 YFSETQ. This chain's CDR3 is CASSIGQGGSTEAFF. DNA for the CDR3: TGCGCCAGCAGCATCGGACAGGGAGGCAGCACTGAAGCTTTCTTT.

This sequence joins TRBV29-1 and TRBJ2-3; D unresolved. This CDR3 is built from 15 residues. CDR1 SQVTM and CDR2 ANQGSEA come from the germline V gene. With 3 bases removed from V and 0 bases from J, the gap between germline ends came to 13 bases. Written as DNA, the CDR3 is TGCAGCGTTGATCCCCAAAGCGCTAGCACAGATACGCAGTATTTT. Translation: CSVDPQSASTDTQYF.

The chain combines TRBV2 with TRBJ1-2; D might be TRBD1 (6 bases). This CDR3 region has 13 residues. Trimming cost V 6 bases and J 4 bases, with 12 bases left between them. Germline CDR1 is SNHLY and CDR2 is FYNNEI. The CDR3 DNA follows: TGTGCCAGCAGCTCAGGACAGATCTATGGCTACACCTTC. Protein: CASSSGQIYGYTF.

The rearrangement links TRBV28 to TRBJ1-2; 8 bases match TRBD1. The V gene's germline CDR1 is MDHEN and CDR2 SYDVKM. There are 12 residues in the CDR3. Germline trimming cut 6 bases from V and 13 bases from J; bases unmatched to any gene: 10. The CDR3 reads CASSLRTGNFTF. CDR3 bases: TGTGCCAGCAGCTTAAGGACAGGGAATTTCACCTTC.

This chain joins TRBV19 and TRBJ1-6; the D gene is possibly TRBD1 (6 bases). This CDR3 contains 13 residues. V gave up 8 bases and J gave up 4 bases, with 9 bases separating them. Looked up from germline, CDR1 is LNHDA and CDR2 is SQIVND (reference sequence). The CDR3, as DNA: TGTGCCAGTTGGGACAAGTATAATTCACCCCTCCACTTT. It is translated as CASWDKYNSPLHF.

The chain uses TRBV5-4 and TRBJ1-3; TRBD1 might be the D (6 bases). Germline V lookup: CDR1 SGHNT, CDR2 YYREEE (reference sequence). This CDR3 region has 15 residues. The V end was cut by 4 bases, the J end by 0 bases, with 11 bases between. CDR3 sequence: CASSRGGVSGNTIYF. In DNA form, the CDR3 reads TGTGCCAGCAGCCGAGGGGGGGTCTCTGGAAACACCATATATTTT.

The V gene is TRBV3-1 (or the pseudogene TRBV3-2), the J gene TRBJ1-1; 7 bases agree with TRBD1. Germline values: CDR1 LGHDT, CDR2 YNNKEL (reference sequence). Trimming removed 6 bases from V and 5 bases from J; junction bases left unmatched: 9. The length of the CDR3 is 14 residues. The CDR3: CASRPRGQGTEAFF. The DNA of the CDR3 is TGTGCCAGCAGACCTAGGGGGCAGGGGACTGAAGCTTTCTTT.

The rearrangement uses TRBV27 and TRBJ2-5, with D perhaps matching TRBD2 (5 bases). The V end lost 6 bases, the J end lost 5 bases, and 22 bases lay between the germline ends. Per germline, CDR1 MNHEY and CDR2 SMNVEV (reference sequence). CDR3 length equals 16 residues. CDR3 protein: CASSPGLLRARETQYF. CDR3 nucleotide sequence: TGTGCCAGCAGCCCTGGACTGCTTAGGGCGAGGGAGACCCAGTACTTC.

V usage is TRBV7-8 and J usage is TRBJ2-7; 8 nucleotides agree with TRBD2. Trimming removed 1 base from V and 3 bases from J; junction bases left unmatched: 2. CDR3 length: 14 amino acids. Germline V gives CDR1 SGHVS, CDR2 FQNEAQ. CDR3 DNA: TGTGCCAGCAGCTTAGTTCGGGGGGGCTACGAGCAGTACTTC. This sequence encodes CASSLVRGGYEQYF.

In this sample, this clone turned up once. The V call is TRBV6-5, the J call TRBJ2-5, with TRBD2 identical over 7 bases. Germline V gives CDR1 MNHEY, CDR2 SVGAGI. Trimming cost V 6 bases and J 2 bases; bases outside gene matches: 6. This CDR3 has 14 amino acids. CDR3 residues: CASRRREEQETQYF. Written as DNA, the CDR3 is TGTGCCAGCAGACGTCGGGAGGAGCAAGAGACCCAGTACTTC.

The chain uses TRBV11-3 and TRBJ1-1; tentative D call: TRBD1 (5 bases). CDR1 and CDR2 from the germline V gene are SGHNT and YENEEA. The V end was cut by 10 bases, the J end by 2 bases, with 20 bases between. The CDR3 has 15 amino acids. As DNA, the CDR3 is TGTGCCACATCGTATAGAGGGGCGTCAAACACTGAAGCTTTCTTT. It yields the protein CATSYRGASNTEAFF.

The chain links TRBV30 to TRBJ2-2, with 9 positions matching TRBD2. Losses at the gene ends were 7 bases for V and 5 bases for J; bases not matched to a gene: 8. Per the germline V gene, CDR1 is GTSNPN and CDR2 is SVGIG (reference sequence). The CDR3 runs to 14 residues. The CDR3 DNA reads TGTGCCTTGATAGCGGGGGCCGGAACCGGGGAGCTGTTTTTT. Protein sequence: CALIAGAGTGELFF.

This sequence joins TRBV5-4 and TRBJ2-7; 7 bases are shared with TRBD1. Germline assignment: CDR1 SGHNT and CDR2 YYREEE (reference sequence). CDR3 length equals 12 residues. Trimming took 2 bases from V and 11 from J; bases not matched to a gene: 7. This CDR3 is CASSFRTGHEYF. The CDR3 region has the DNA TGTGCCAGCAGCTTCAGGACAGGTCATGAGTACTTC.

The V and J genes are TRBV25-1 and TRBJ2-7, with 9 nucleotides matching TRBD2. In germline, CDR1 is MGHDK, CDR2 SYGVNS. Germline trimming cut 4 bases from V and 4 bases from J; bases unmatched to any gene: 2. CDR3 size: 13 residues. Here the CDR3 DNA reads TGTGCCAGCAGTGGTAGCGGGAGTTACGAGCAGTACTTC. Amino acids: CASSGSGSYEQYF.

This chain uses TRBV7-2 with TRBJ2-5; no clear D. CDR3 length equals 11 residues. Trimming removed 4 bases at V and 5 bases at J, with 5 bases between. CDR1 and CDR2 (germline): SGHTA, FQGNSA. CDR3 in amino acids: CASSSGETQYF. In DNA form, the CDR3 reads TGTGCCAGCAGCTCCGGGGAGACCCAGTACTTC.

This clone showed up just once. The rearrangement links TRBV15 to TRBJ1-6, with 8 bases identical to TRBD1. CDR1 is LNHNV and CDR2 is YYDKDF in the germline V gene (reference sequence). The CDR3 is 17 residues long. V was pared by 1 base and J by 7 bases, with 9 bases of the junction left unmatched. The CDR3 spells CATSRGGAGGVNSPLHF. In DNA form, the CDR3 reads TGTGCCACCAGCAGAGGGGGGGCAGGGGGCGTCAATTCACCCCTCCACTTT.

The chain links TRBV2 to TRBJ1-2, with 9 positions matching TRBD1. The ends lost 2 bases at V and 6 bases at J; junction bases unmatched: 10. Per germline, CDR1 SNHLY and CDR2 FYNNEI. There are 16 residues in the CDR3. CDR3 sequence: CASSERHGTGRNGYTF. The CDR3 DNA is TGTGCCAGCAGTGAACGCCACGGGACAGGGAGGAATGGCTACACCTTC.

The chain employs TRBV2 and TRBJ2-7; no clear D gene. CDR3 length: 10 residues. Germline loops: CDR1 SNHLY, CDR2 FYNNEI. V was cut by 7 bases and J by 5 bases, with 6 bases left in between. The CDR3 sequence: CASKLNEQYF. CDR3 nucleotides: TGTGCCAGCAAATTAAACGAGCAGTACTTC.

Only one count was recorded for this clone. The junction departs from the called germline gene at one end, perhaps through a read error. The J gene is TRBJ2-5, the V gene TRBV5-1; 9 nucleotides agree with TRBD2. This CDR3 region has 16 residues. Germline V lookup: CDR1 SGHRS, CDR2 YFSETQ. The CDR3 coding sequence is TGCGTCAGCAGCTTGTCCGCGGGAGGGAAACAAGAGACCCAGTACTTC. Protein: CVSSLSAGGKQETQYF.

J is TRBJ1-4 and V is TRBV19; D is unresolved. This CDR3 contains 13 residues. Between the trimmed V and J ends, which lost 7 bases and 8 bases, there was a span of 14 bases. CDR1 is LNHDA and CDR2 is SQIVND in the germline V gene (reference sequence). CDR3: CASIRADGEKLFF. CDR3 bases: TGTGCCAGTATAAGGGCAGACGGGGAAAAACTGTTTTTT.

The chain links TRBV5-4 to TRBJ2-7; D gene ambiguous. Germline CDR1 and CDR2: SGHNT and YYREEE (reference sequence). Trimming removed 0 bases at V and 7 bases at J, with 11 bases between. The CDR3 has 13 amino acids. CDR3 in DNA: TGTGCCAGCAGCTTGGCCCCGGACCCAGAGCAGTACTTC. As protein: CASSLAPDPEQYF.

As concerns this clone: The sample carries other DNA sequences with the same CDR3. CDR3 nucleotides: TGTGCCAGCAGCTCCGGGGGAACTGAAGCTTTCTTT. Its protein is CASSSGGTEAFF. The rearrangement joins TRBV9 to TRBJ1-1, with D perhaps matching TRBD1 (5 bases). The ends were cut back, 4 bases at V and 5 bases at J, with 9 bases in the middle. This CDR3 comprises 12 residues. Looked up from germline, CDR1 is SGDLS and CDR2 is YYNGEE.

The chain is built from TRBV9 and TRBJ1-4, with 9 positions matching TRBD1. The CDR3 contains 16 residues. V trimming: 2 bases; J trimming: 8 bases; junction bases outside the gene matches: 10. The germline V gene has CDR1 SGDLS and CDR2 YYNGEE. The CDR3 here is CASSVGLQGAGEKLFF. The CDR3 bases are TGTGCCAGCAGCGTCGGACTACAGGGGGCAGGAGAAAAACTGTTTTTT. The variable domain in full, completed from reference TRBV9 and TRBJ1-4, reads DSGVTQTPKHLITATGQRVTLRCSPRSGDLSVYWYQQSLDQGLQFLIQYYNGEERAKGNILERFSAQQFPDLHSELNLSSLELGDSALYFCASSVGLQGAGEKLFFGSGTQLSVL.

This clone was counted once. At one end, the junction sequence differs from germline, possibly due to a read error. This chain links TRBV5-1 with TRBJ2-1; 8 nucleotides match TRBD2. Germline V gene sequence: CDR1 SGHRS, CDR2 YFSETQ. CDR3 size: 16 residues. CDR3 protein: CASSPGLAWGYTEQFF. In nucleotides, the CDR3 is TGCGCCAGCAGCCCTGGACTAGCTTGGGGATACACTGAGCAGTTCTTC.

The V and J genes are TRBV7-9 and TRBJ1-2; D gene uncertain. Germline V gene data show CDR1 as SEHNR and CDR2 as FQNEAQ (reference sequence). The CDR3 is 13 amino acids. V lost 5 bases to trimming and J lost 10 bases, with 17 bases between them. CDR3 loop: CASSPGRGGDYTF. For the CDR3, the DNA is TGTGCCAGCAGCCCTGGGCGGGGAGGTGACTACACCTTC.

This chain uses TRBV7-3 with TRBJ1-3; D remains ambiguous. Germline V lookup: CDR1 SGHTA, CDR2 FQGTGA. Trimming removed 1 base from V and 4 bases from J, with 8 bases in between. CDR3 length: 14 amino acids. CDR3 sequence (DNA): TGTGCCAGCAGCTTAAACGACCTCGGAAACACCATATATTTT. Translating it yields CASSLNDLGNTIYF.